This TCR beta chain was sequenced during a study of T cells in localized non-small cell lung cancer. Study observations and caveats: Analysis by sequencing included only one tumor region, so heterogeneity remains possible. A raised T cell density in blood coincided with lengthier overall survival. Uninvolved adjacent lung had more T cell clonality than any other tissue, topping tumor.

A word on this clone: The target antigen is unknown.

The data were produced by immunoSEQ multiplex PCR, yet TCRdb's version contains in-frame clones alone and is incomplete. The sample has 52,000 or so clones; 65% to 85% are singletons. This CDR3 has 18 amino acids. CDR1 and CDR2 from the germline V gene are WSHSY and SAAADI. Trimming took off 0 bases at V and 0 bases at J, with 12 bases between the two ends. Sequences were derived from peripheral blood mononuclear cells, sampled before any cancer treatment. The chain employs TRBV10-2 and TRBJ2-6, with D possibly called TRBD1 or TRBD2 (6 bases each). The sequence was collected from a man between 35 and 75 years old with stage III lung adenocarcinoma. This CDR3 reads CASSESEGGSSGANVLTF. The DNA for the CDR3 is TGCGCCAGCAGTGAGTCGGAGGGGGGAAGCTCTGGGGCCAACGTCCTGACTTTC.